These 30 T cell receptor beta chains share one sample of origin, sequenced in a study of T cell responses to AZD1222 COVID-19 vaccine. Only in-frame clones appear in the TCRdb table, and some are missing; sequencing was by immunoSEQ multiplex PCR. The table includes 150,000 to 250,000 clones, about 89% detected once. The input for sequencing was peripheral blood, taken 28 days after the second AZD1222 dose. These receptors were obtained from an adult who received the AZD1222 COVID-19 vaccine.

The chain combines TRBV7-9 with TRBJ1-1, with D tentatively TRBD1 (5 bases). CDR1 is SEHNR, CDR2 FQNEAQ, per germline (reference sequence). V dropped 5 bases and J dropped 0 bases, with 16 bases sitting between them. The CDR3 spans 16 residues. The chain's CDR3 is CASSVPPGTMNTEAFF. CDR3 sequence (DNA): TGTGCCAGCAGCGTGCCCCCAGGGACCATGAACACTGAAGCTTTCTTT.

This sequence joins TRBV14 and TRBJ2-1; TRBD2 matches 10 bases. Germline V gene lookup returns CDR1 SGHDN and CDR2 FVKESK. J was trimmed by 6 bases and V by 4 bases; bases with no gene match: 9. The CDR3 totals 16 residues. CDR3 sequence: CASSRKRLAGFNEQFF. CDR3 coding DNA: TGTGCCAGCAGCCGGAAGCGACTAGCGGGCTTCAATGAGCAGTTCTTC.

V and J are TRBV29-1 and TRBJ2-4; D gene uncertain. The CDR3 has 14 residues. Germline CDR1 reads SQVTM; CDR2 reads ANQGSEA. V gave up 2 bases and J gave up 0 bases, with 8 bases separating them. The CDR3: CSVERLLAKNIQYF. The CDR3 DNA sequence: TGCAGCGTTGAACGACTGTTAGCCAAAAACATTCAGTACTTC.

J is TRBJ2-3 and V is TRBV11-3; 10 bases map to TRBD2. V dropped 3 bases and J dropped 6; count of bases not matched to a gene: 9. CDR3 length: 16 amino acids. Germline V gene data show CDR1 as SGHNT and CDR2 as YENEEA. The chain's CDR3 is CASSFRLAGVIDTQYF. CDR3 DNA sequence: TGTGCCAGCAGCTTCCGGCTAGCGGGAGTCATCGATACGCAGTATTTT.

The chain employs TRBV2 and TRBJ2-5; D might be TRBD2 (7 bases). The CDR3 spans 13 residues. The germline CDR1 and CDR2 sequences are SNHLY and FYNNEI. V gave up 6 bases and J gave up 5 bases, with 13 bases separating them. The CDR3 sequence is CASSRGGAETQYF. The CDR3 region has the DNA TGTGCCAGCAGCCGTGGGGGGGCGGAGACCCAGTACTTC.

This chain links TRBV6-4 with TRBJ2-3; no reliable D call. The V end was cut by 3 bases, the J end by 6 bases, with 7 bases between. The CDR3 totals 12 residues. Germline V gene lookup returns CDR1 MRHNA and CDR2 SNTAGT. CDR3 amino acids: CASSDRADTQYF. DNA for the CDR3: TGTGCCAGCAGTGATCGTGCCGATACGCAGTATTTT.

The CDR3 DNA reads as TGCGCCAGCAGCCAACAGGGGACAGGGGGGAGCAATCAGCCCCAGCATTTT. Amino acids: CASSQQGTGGSNQPQHF. The chain combines TRBV4-1 with TRBJ1-5; 11 bases are shared with TRBD1. The CDR3 is 17 residues long. The germline CDR1 and CDR2 sequences are MGHRA and YSYEKL. V was clipped by 2 bases and J by 1 base; unmatched bases: 4.

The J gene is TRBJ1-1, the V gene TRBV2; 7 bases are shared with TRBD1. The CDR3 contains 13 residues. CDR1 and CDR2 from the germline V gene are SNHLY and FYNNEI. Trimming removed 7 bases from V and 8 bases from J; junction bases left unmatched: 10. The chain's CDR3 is CASTPEGAGEAFF. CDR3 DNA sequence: TGTGCCAGCACCCCCGAGGGGGCCGGCGAAGCTTTCTTT.

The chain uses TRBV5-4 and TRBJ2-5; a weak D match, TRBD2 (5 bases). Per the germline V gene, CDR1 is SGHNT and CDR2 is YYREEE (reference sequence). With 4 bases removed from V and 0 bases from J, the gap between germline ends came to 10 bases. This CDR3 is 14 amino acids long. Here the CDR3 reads CASSPRGNQETQYF. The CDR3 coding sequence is TGTGCCAGCAGCCCCCGGGGTAACCAAGAGACCCAGTACTTC.

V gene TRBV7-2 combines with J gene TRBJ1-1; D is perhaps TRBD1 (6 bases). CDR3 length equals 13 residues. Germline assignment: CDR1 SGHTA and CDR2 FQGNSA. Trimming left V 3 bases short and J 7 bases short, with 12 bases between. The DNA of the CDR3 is TGTGCCAGCAGCTTTATCAGGGGAGGTGAAGCTTTCTTT. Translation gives CASSFIRGGEAFF. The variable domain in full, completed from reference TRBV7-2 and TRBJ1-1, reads GAGVSQSPSNKVTEKGKDVELRCDPISGHTALYWYRQSLGQGLEFLIYFQGNSAPDKSGLPSDRFSAERTGGSVSTLTIQRTQQEDSAVYLCASSFIRGGEAFFGQGTRLTVV.

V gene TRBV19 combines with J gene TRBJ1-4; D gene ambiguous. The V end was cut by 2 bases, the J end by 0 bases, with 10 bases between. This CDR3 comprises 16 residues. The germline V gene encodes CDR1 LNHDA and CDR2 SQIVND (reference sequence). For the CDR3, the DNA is TGTGCCAGTAGTATAACCCCAGGTGCAACTAATGAAAAACTGTTTTTT. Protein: CASSITPGATNEKLFF.

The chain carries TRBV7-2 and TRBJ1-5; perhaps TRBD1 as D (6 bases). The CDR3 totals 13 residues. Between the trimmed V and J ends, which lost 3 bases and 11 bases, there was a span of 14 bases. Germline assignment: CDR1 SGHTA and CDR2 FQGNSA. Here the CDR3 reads CASSFKDSVAQHF. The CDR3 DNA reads TGTGCCAGCAGCTTCAAGGACAGTGTAGCCCAGCATTTT.

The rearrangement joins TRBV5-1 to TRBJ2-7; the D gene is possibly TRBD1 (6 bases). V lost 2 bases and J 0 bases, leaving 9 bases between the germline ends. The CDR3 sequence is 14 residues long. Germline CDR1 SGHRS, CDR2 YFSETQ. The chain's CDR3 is CASSFRQDSYEQYF. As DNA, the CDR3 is TGCGCCAGCAGCTTTAGACAGGACTCCTACGAGCAGTACTTC.

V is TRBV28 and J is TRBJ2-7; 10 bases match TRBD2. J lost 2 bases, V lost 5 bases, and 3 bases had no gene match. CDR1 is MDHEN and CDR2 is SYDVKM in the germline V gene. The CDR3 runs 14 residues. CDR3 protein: CASSEAGGPYEQYF. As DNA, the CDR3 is TGTGCCAGCAGTGAAGCGGGAGGGCCCTACGAGCAGTACTTC.

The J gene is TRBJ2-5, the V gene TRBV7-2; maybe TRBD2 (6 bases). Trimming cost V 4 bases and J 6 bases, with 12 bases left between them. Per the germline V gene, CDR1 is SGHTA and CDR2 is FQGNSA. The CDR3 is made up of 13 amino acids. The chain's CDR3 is CASSSRESQTQYF. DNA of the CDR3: TGTGCCAGCAGCTCCCGGGAGTCGCAGACCCAGTACTTC.

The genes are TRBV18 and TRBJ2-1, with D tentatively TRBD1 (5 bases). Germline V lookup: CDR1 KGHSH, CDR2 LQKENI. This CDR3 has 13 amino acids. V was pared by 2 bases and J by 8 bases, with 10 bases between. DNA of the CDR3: TGTGCCAGCTCACCAAATCCAGGGTATGAGCAGTTCTTC. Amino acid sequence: CASSPNPGYEQFF.

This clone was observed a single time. CDR3 residues: CASSRLGTDYGYTF. The CDR3 DNA reads as TGTGCCAGCAGCCGCCTAGGGACAGATTATGGCTACACCTTC. The chain uses TRBV6-5 and TRBJ1-2; 7 bases align to TRBD1. Germline trimming cut 6 bases from V and 5 bases from J; bases unmatched to any gene: 9. Germline V gene lookup returns CDR1 MNHEY and CDR2 SVGAGI. The CDR3 contains 14 residues.

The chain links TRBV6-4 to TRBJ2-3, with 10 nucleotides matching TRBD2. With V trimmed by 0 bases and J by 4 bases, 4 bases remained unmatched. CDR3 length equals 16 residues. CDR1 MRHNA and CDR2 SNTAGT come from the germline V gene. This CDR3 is CASSDSEAGGPDTQYF. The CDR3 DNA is TGTGCCAGCAGTGACTCTGAAGCGGGAGGGCCAGATACGCAGTATTTT.

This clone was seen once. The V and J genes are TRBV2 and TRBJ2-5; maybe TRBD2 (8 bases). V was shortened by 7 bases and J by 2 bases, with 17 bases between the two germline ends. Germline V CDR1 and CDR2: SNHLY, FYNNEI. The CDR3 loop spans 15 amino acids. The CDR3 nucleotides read TGTGCCAGCAAGGGGGCTAGCGGGCCTCAAGAGACCCAGTACTTC. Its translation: CASKGASGPQETQYF.

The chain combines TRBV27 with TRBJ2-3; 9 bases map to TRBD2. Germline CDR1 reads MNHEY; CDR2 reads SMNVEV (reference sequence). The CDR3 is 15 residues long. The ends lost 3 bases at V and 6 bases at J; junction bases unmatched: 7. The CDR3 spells CASSFVSGGPDTQYF. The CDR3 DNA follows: TGTGCCAGCAGTTTTGTTAGCGGGGGCCCCGATACGCAGTATTTT.

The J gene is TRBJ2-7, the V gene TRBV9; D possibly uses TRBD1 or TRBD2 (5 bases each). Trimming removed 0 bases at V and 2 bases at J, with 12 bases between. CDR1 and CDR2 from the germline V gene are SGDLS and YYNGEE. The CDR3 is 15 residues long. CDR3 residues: CASSVAPGTTYEQYF. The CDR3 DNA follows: TGTGCCAGCAGCGTAGCCCCCGGGACCACCTACGAGCAGTACTTC.

CDR3 nucleotide sequence: TGCGCCAGCAGCCAACCGGACCACCGAAGGGAGCAGTTCTTC. Translation: CASSQPDHRREQFF. The chain recombines TRBV4-1 with TRBJ2-1; D is undetermined. The ends were cut back, 2 bases at V and 10 bases at J, with 15 bases in the middle. From germline, CDR1 is MGHRA and CDR2 YSYEKL. This CDR3 is built from 14 residues.

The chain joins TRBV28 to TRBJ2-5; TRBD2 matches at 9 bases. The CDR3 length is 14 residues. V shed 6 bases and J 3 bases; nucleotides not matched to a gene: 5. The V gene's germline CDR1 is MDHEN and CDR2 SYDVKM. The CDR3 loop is CASRGGRAKETQYF. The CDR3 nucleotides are TGTGCCAGCAGAGGCGGGAGGGCCAAAGAGACCCAGTACTTC.

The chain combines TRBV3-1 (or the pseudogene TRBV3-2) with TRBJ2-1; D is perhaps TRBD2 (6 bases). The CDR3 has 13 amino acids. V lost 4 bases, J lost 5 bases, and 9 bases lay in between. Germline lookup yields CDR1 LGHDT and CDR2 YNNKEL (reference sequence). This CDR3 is CASSPAGHNEQFF. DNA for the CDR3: TGTGCCAGCAGCCCAGCGGGTCACAATGAGCAGTTCTTC.

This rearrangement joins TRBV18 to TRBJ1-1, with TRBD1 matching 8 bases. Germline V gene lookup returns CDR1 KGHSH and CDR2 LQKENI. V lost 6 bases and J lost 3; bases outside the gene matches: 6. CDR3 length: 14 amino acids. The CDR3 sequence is CASSRGQGDTEAFF. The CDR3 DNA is TGTGCCAGCTCGCGAGGACAGGGCGACACTGAAGCTTTCTTT.

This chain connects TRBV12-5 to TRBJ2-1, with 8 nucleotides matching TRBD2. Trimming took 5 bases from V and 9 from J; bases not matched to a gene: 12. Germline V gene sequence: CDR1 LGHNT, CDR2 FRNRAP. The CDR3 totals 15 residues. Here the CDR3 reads CASGLRSSGRPEQFF. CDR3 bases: TGTGCTAGTGGTCTACGTTCGAGCGGGAGACCTGAGCAGTTCTTC.

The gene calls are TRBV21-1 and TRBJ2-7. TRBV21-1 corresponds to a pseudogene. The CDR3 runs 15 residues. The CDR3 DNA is TGTGCCAGCAGCAAAGTACGGGGACCATCCTACGAGCAGTACTTC. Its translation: CASSKVRGPSYEQYF.

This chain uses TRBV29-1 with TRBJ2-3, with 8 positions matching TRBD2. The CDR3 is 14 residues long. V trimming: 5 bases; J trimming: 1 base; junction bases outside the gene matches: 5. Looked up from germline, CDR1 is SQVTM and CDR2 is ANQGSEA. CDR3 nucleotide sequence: TGCAGCGTTCGACTAGCGTTCCGCACAGATACGCAGTATTTT. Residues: CSVRLAFRTDTQYF.

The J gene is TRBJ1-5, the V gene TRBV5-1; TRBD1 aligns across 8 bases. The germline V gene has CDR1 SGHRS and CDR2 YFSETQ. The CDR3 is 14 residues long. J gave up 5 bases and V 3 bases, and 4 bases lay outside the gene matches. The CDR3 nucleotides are TGCGCCAGCAGCTCAGGGGGCCCCGATCAGCCCCAGCATTTT. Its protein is CASSSGGPDQPQHF.

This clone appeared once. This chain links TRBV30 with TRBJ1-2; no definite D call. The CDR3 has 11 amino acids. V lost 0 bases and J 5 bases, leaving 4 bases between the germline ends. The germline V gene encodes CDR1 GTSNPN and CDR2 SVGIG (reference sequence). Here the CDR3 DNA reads TGTGCCTGGAGTGTACAATATGGCTACACCTTC. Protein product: CAWSVQYGYTF.